This T cell receptor (beta chain) was recovered during a study of shared clonotypes between healthy human individuals. Turning to the study itself: A couple of women and a few men aged 18 to 49 served as donors.

Both subsets, CD45RA+ naive and CD45RA-negative memory, were split from the CD4+ cells. Assay used: immunoSEQ multiplex PCR; TCRdb lists only in-frame clones, some missing. This table holds approximately 1,000,000 clones, 75% to 80% found once. For this clone: As yet, its antigen is unknown.

V lost 6 bases and J lost 0, with 15 bases in between. The CDR3 is 15 residues long. Germline-derived CDR1 and CDR2 are MDHEN and SYDVKM. General study results and limits: Sequencing depth was expected to influence donor clonotype sharing. The four-donor shared clonotypes exceeded non-shared clonotypes in generation probability, with non-shared ones scoring lower.

This chain uses TRBV28 with TRBJ2-7; D may correspond to TRBD1 or TRBD2 (6 bases each). Sequenced: memory CD4+ T cells from PBMCs. The subset was: CD45RA-negative fraction. The TCR comes from a man younger than 35 in good health. Some clones in this sample may be carry-over from other donors' samples. The CDR3 sequence: CASSRGPSPSYEQYF. Written as DNA, the CDR3 is TGTGCCAGCAGCCGGGGGCCTTCCCCCTCCTACGAGCAGTACTTC.